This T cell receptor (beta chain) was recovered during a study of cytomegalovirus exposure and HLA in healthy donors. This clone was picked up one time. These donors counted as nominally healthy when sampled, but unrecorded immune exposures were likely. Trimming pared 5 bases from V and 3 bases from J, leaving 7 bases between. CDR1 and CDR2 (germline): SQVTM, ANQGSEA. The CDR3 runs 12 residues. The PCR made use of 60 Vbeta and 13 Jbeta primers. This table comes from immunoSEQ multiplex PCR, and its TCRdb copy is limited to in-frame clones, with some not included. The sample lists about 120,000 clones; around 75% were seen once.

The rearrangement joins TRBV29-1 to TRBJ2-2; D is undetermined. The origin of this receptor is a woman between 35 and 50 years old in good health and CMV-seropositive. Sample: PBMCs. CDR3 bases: TGCAGCGTTTTCGCGGACACCGGGGAGCTGTTTTTT. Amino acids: CSVFADTGELFF.